Each of the 9 T cell receptor beta chains below was sequenced from the same sample in a study of blood T cell repertoires in COVID-19. Repertoires were generated with immunoSEQ multiplex PCR, while TCRdb's copy carries only in-frame clones and drops some. The sample includes about 6,700 clones, roughly 90% of them seen just once. Sequenced input: peripheral blood. Receptors were obtained from a human donor in a cohort sampled during active COVID-19.

The V and J genes are TRBV7-9 and TRBJ1-3, with 9 positions matching TRBD1. The germline gives CDR1 SEHNR, CDR2 FQNEAQ (reference sequence). The CDR3 runs 14 residues. Trimming at V came to 7 bases and at J to 4 bases, leaving 5 bases not matched to a gene. As DNA, the CDR3 is TGTGCCAGCACTGAACAGGGGGCGGGAAACACCATATATTTT. Translated, it gives CASTEQGAGNTIYF.

This clone was found a few times. This chain links TRBV3-1 (or the pseudogene TRBV3-2) with TRBJ2-3; no definite D call. Germline assignment: CDR1 LGHDT and CDR2 YNNKEL (reference sequence). Trimming removed 4 bases from V and 8 bases from J, with 13 bases in between. CDR3 length: 13 amino acids. The CDR3 nucleotides read TGTGCCAGCAGCCCCCTAGACGGTGGTACGCAGTATTTT. This gives the protein CASSPLDGGTQYF.

This clone is medium-sized. This chain joins TRBV29-1 and TRBJ2-7, with 10 bases identical to TRBD1. The CDR3 is 15 residues long. J lost 4 bases, V lost 6 bases, and 12 bases had no gene match. CDR1 is SQVTM, CDR2 ANQGSEA, per germline. The CDR3 reads CSVQRGTGEGYEQYF. The DNA for the CDR3 is TGCAGCGTCCAAAGGGGGACAGGGGAGGGTTACGAGCAGTACTTC.

V gene TRBV6-2 or TRBV6-3 combines with J gene TRBJ2-5; 8 bases fit TRBD1. This CDR3 comprises 16 residues. The V gene's germline CDR1 is MNHEY and CDR2 SVGEGT. Trimming removed 0 bases from V and 2 bases from J; junction bases left unmatched: 5. The DNA for the CDR3 is TGTGCCAGCAGTTACTCGGGCAGGGGGCAACAAGAGACCCAGTACTTC. This translates into CASSYSGRGQQETQYF.

The chain couples TRBV7-9 to TRBJ2-3; 7 nucleotides align to TRBD2. With V trimmed by 4 bases and J by 6 bases, 10 bases remained unmatched. The CDR3 loop spans 15 amino acids. Per germline, CDR1 SEHNR and CDR2 FQNEAQ (reference sequence). The CDR3 DNA sequence: TGTGCCAGCAGCTCCTCTAGCGGCGCTGGGGATACGCAGTATTTT. Its protein product is CASSSSSGAGDTQYF.

The chain joins TRBV4-2 to TRBJ2-2; D might be TRBD2 (7 bases). The germline V gene has CDR1 LGHNA and CDR2 YNFKEQ. The CDR3 sequence is 16 residues long. Between the trimmed V and J ends, which lost 5 bases and 5 bases, there was a span of 18 bases. DNA of the CDR3: TGTGCCAGCAGCGAAGGGGGGGGCGCGACAACCGGGGAGCTGTTTTTT. Translation: CASSEGGGATTGELFF.

The chain couples TRBV27 to TRBJ2-2; maybe TRBD2 (5 bases). The germline V gene has CDR1 MNHEY and CDR2 SMNVEV (reference sequence). V shed 3 bases and J shed 7 bases, with 9 bases lying between them. There are 13 residues in the CDR3. CDR3 bases: TGTGCCAGCAGTTTGAGGGAACACGGGGAGCTGTTTTTT. Residues: CASSLREHGELFF.

This clone has a single count. This rearrangement joins TRBV6-5 to TRBJ2-1, with 8 bases identical to TRBD2. The CDR3 extends over 15 amino acids. Germline V gene lookup returns CDR1 MNHEY and CDR2 SVGAGI. V lost 4 bases and J lost 4; bases outside the gene matches: 6. CDR3 sequence: CASSLERGRYNEQFF. The CDR3 region has the DNA TGTGCCAGCAGTTTAGAGCGGGGGAGATACAATGAGCAGTTCTTC.

V is TRBV5-4 and J is TRBJ1-4; D is undetermined. The CDR3 covers 15 residues. Germline V gene lookup returns CDR1 SGHNT and CDR2 YYREEE (reference sequence). V lost 0 bases, J lost 7 bases, and 13 bases lay in between. The CDR3 nucleotides are TGTGCCAGCAGCTTGGCCGCCGGGTCGGGTGAAAAACTGTTTTTT. Amino acid sequence: CASSLAAGSGEKLFF.